These 8 T cell receptor beta chains were all obtained from the same sample, sequenced in a study of cytomegalovirus exposure and HLA in healthy donors. The study ran its PCR with 60 Vbeta and 13 Jbeta primers. TCRdb's copy holds only in-frame clones and misses some; the assay was immunoSEQ multiplex PCR. The sample gives some 140,000 clones, roughly 8.8% of which show up once; roughly 6.4% is in the top ten. Sequencing was performed on PBMCs. These receptors were collected from a woman in her thirties or forties in good health and CMV-seropositive.

This clone was seen a handful of times. This CDR3 reads CASSPLSSAPGELFF. As DNA, the CDR3 is TGTGCCAGCAGCCCCCTCTCTAGCGCCCCCGGGGAGCTGTTTTTT. The genes are TRBV7-2 and TRBJ2-2; perhaps TRBD2 as D (6 bases). Trimming stripped 5 bases from V and 6 bases from J, with 16 bases between. Germline CDR1 SGHTA, CDR2 FQGNSA. This CDR3 is 15 amino acids long.

This chain joins TRBV9 and TRBJ1-2, with TRBD1 matching over 9 bases. Trimming took 4 bases from V and 4 from J; bases not matched to a gene: 8. Germline V gene lookup returns CDR1 SGDLS and CDR2 YYNGEE. The CDR3 contains 15 residues. This CDR3 is CASSPIGDRAYGYTF. CDR3 DNA: TGTGCCAGCAGCCCGATCGGGGACAGGGCCTATGGCTACACCTTC.

This clone was detected only a few times. Other DNA sequences of this sample code for an identical CDR3. The chain joins TRBV6-5 to TRBJ2-7; TRBD1 aligns across 7 bases. After removal of 4 bases from V and 1 base from J, the junction contained 4 bases not matched to a gene. Germline CDR1 reads MNHEY; CDR2 reads SVGAGI. CDR3 size: 14 residues. CDR3 nucleotides: TGTGCCAGCAGTTCTCGGACAGGTTCCTACGAGCAGTACTTC. Amino acid sequence: CASSSRTGSYEQYF.

The V gene is TRBV5-4, the J gene TRBJ2-5, with D possibly TRBD1 on 6 matching bases. This CDR3 spans 16 amino acids. Looked up from germline, CDR1 is SGHNT and CDR2 is YYREEE (reference sequence). Trimming took off 2 bases at V and 2 bases at J, with 16 bases between the two ends. The CDR3: CASSFPQGLGQETQYF. Written as DNA, the CDR3 is TGTGCCAGCAGCTTCCCGCAGGGGCTGGGGCAAGAGACCCAGTACTTC. The whole variable domain, filled in from reference TRBV5-4 and TRBJ2-5, reads ETGVTQSPTHLIKTRGQQVTLRCSSQSGHNTVSWYQQALGQGPQFIFQYYREEENGRGNFPPRFSGLQFPNYSSELNVNALELDDSALYLCASSFPQGLGQETQYFGPGTRLLVL.

The chain employs TRBV7-8 and TRBJ1-2; D is perhaps TRBD1 (5 bases). The germline V gene encodes CDR1 SGHVS and CDR2 FQNEAQ. The V gene lost 5 bases and the J gene lost 8 bases, with 12 bases spanning the gap. The CDR3 extends over 12 amino acids. CDR3 amino acids: CASSPGDLGYTF. CDR3 coding DNA: TGTGCCAGCAGCCCGGGGGATTTAGGCTACACCTTC.

This chain connects TRBV5-1 to TRBJ2-1, with 12 bases fitting TRBD2. Germline CDR1 SGHRS, CDR2 YFSETQ. Unmatched junction bases numbered 5, after V lost 3 bases and J lost 7 bases. The CDR3 runs 15 residues. The CDR3 nucleotides read TGCGCCAGCAGCTCCACAACTAGCGGGGGGAATGAGCAGTTCTTC. This encodes CASSSTTSGGNEQFF.

The chain combines TRBV10-2 with TRBJ2-1; D is possibly TRBD1 (6 bases). The CDR3 is 14 residues long. V dropped 6 bases and J dropped 1 base, with 10 bases sitting between them. CDR1 is WSHSY and CDR2 is SAAADI in the germline V gene. CDR3 region: CASRARGSYNEQFF. In DNA, the CDR3 is TGCGCCAGCAGAGCCAGGGGTTCCTACAATGAGCAGTTCTTC.

This clone was counted only a few times. The chain is built from TRBV7-8 and TRBJ2-1, with TRBD2 identical over 10 bases. Germline assignment: CDR1 SGHVS and CDR2 FQNEAQ. V lost 4 bases, J lost 6 bases, and 9 bases stayed unmatched. The CDR3 length is 16 residues. CDR3 nucleotide sequence: TGTGCCAGCAGCTCGGGCGGGGAGCGGGGGGGCAATGAGCAGTTCTTC. This sequence encodes CASSSGGERGGNEQFF. Full variable domain (rest looked up from reference TRBV7-8 and TRBJ2-1): GAGVSQSPRYKVAKRGQDVALRCDPISGHVSLFWYQQALGQGPEFLTYFQNEAQLDKSGLPSDRFFAERPEGSVSTLKIQRTQQEDSAVYLCASSSGGERGGNEQFFGPGTRLTVL.